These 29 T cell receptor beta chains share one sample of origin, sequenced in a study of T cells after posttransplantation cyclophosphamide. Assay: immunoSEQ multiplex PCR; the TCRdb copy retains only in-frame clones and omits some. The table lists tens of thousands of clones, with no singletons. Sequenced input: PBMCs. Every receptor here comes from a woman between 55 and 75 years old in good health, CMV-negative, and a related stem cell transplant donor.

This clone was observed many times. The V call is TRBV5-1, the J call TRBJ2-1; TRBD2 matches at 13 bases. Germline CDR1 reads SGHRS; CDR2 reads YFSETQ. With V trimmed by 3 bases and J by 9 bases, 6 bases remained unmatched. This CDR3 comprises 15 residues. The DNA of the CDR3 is TGCGCCAGCAGCTCCGGACTAGCGGGAGCTGGTGAGCAGTTCTTC. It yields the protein CASSSGLAGAGEQFF.

The CDR3 nucleotides read TGTGCCAGCAGCTACGGGGGTGGTGAGCAGTACTTC. Translated, it gives CASSYGGGEQYF. The chain uses TRBV7-2 and TRBJ2-5, with TRBD2 as a possible D gene (6 bases). Deletions cut 4 bases from V and 11 bases from J, with 14 bases between. Germline CDR1 and CDR2: SGHTA and FQGNSA. The CDR3 is 12 residues long.

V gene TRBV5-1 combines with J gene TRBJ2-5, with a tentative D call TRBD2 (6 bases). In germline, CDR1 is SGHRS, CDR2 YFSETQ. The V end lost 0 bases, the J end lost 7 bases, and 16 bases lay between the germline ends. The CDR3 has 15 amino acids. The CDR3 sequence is CASSLGLADHGTQYF. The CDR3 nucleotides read TGCGCCAGCAGCTTGGGGTTAGCGGACCATGGGACCCAGTACTTC.

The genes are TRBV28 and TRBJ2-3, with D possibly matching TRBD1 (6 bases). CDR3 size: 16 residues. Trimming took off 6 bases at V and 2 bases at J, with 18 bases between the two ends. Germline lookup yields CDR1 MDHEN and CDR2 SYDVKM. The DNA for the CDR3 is TGTGCCAGCAGCCACCTCGGACGGGGACACACAGATACGCAGTATTTT. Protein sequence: CASSHLGRGHTDTQYF.

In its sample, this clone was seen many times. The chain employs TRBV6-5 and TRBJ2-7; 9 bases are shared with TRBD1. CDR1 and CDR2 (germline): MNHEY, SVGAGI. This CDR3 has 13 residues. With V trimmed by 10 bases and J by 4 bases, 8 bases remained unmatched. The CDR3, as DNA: TGTGCCACAAACGACGGGACAGGGTACGAGCAGTACTTC. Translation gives CATNDGTGYEQYF.

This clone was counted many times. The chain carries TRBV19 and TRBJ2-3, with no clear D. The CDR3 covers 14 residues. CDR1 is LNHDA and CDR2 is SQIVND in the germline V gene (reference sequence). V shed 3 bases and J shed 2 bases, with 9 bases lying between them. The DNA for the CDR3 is TGTGCCAGTAGTATTGGTACACCCACAGATACGCAGTATTTT. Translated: CASSIGTPTDTQYF.

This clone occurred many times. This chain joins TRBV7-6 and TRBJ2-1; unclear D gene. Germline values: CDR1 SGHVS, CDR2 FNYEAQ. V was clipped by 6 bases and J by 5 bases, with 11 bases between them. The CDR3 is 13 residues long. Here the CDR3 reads CASSILVNNEQFF. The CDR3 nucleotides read TGTGCCAGCAGTATTCTAGTTAACAATGAGCAGTTCTTC.

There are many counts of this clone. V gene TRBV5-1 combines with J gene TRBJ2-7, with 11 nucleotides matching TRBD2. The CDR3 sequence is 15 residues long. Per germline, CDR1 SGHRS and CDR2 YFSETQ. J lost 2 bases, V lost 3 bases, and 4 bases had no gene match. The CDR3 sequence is CASSSGLAGPYEQYF. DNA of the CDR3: TGCGCCAGCAGCTCCGGACTAGCGGGCCCCTACGAGCAGTACTTC.

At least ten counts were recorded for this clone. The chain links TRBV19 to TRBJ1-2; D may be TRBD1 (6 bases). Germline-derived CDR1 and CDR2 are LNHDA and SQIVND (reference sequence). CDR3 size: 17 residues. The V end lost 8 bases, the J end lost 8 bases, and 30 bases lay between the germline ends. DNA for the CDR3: TGTGCCAGTTTCGACAGGTGGGAATCCTCGAGGGGGAAGGGCTACACCTTC. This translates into CASFDRWESSRGKGYTF.

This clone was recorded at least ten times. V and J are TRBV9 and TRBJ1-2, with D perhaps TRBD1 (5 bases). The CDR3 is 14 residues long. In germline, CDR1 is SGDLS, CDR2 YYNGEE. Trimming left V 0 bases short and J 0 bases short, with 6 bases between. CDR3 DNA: TGTGCCAGCAGCGTAGCAGGGCCTAACTATGGCTACACCTTC. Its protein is CASSVAGPNYGYTF. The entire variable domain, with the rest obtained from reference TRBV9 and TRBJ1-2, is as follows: DSGVTQTPKHLITATGQRVTLRCSPRSGDLSVYWYQQSLDQGLQFLIQYYNGEERAKGNILERFSAQQFPDLHSELNLSSLELGDSALYFCASSVAGPNYGYTFGSGTRLTVV.

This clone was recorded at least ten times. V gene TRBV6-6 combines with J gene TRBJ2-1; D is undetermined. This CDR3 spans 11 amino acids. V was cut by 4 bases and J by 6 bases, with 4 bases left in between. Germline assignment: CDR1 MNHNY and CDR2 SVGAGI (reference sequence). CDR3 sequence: CASSSINEQFF. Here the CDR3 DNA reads TGTGCCAGCAGTTCTATCAATGAGCAGTTCTTC.

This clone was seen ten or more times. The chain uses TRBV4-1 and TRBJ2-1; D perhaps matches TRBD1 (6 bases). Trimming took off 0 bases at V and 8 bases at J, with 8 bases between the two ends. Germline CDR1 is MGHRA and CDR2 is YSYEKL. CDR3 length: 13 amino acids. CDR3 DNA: TGCGCCAGCAGCCAAGACAGGGGCGATGAGCAGTTCTTC. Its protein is CASSQDRGDEQFF.

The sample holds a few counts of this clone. CDR3 coding DNA: TGCAGCGTGGGACTTGGGAACGAGCAGTACTTC. This encodes CSVGLGNEQYF. V is TRBV29-1 and J is TRBJ2-7, with D tentatively TRBD2 (6 bases). V lost 6 bases to trimming and J lost 5 bases, with 11 bases between them. The CDR3 contains 11 residues. Germline CDR1 reads SQVTM; CDR2 reads ANQGSEA.

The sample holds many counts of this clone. The CDR3 protein is CASRGTVGNEQFF. DNA of the CDR3: TGTGCCAGCCGCGGGACGGTCGGGAATGAGCAGTTCTTC. This sequence joins TRBV7-9 and TRBJ2-1, with D possibly TRBD2 on 6 matching bases. The germline V gene has CDR1 SEHNR and CDR2 FQNEAQ (reference sequence). CDR3 length equals 13 residues. The V end was cut by 8 bases, the J end by 7 bases, with 15 bases between.

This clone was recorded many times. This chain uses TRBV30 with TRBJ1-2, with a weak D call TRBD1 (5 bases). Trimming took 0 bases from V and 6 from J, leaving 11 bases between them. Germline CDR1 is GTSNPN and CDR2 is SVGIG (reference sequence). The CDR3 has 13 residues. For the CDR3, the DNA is TGTGCCTGGAGTGTTGGGGCAGGCGATGGCTACACCTTC. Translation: CAWSVGAGDGYTF. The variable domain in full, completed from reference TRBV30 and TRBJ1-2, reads SQTIHQWPATLVQPVGSPLSLECTVEGTSNPNLYWYRQAAGRGLQLLFYSVGIGQISSEVPQNLSASRPQDRQFILSSKKLLLSDSGFYLCAWSVGAGDGYTFGSGTRLTVV.

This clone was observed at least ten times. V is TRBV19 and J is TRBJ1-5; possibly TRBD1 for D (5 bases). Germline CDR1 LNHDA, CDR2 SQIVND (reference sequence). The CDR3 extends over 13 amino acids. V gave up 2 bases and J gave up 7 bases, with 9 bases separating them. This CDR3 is CASSIQGMQPQHF. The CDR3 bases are TGTGCCAGTAGTATACAGGGCATGCAGCCCCAGCATTTT.

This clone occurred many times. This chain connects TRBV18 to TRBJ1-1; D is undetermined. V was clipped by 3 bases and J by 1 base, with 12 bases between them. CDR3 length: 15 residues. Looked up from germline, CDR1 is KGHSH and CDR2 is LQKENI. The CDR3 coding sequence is TGTGCCAGCTCACCTCTAAGTACCCCGAACACTGAAGCTTTCTTT. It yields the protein CASSPLSTPNTEAFF.

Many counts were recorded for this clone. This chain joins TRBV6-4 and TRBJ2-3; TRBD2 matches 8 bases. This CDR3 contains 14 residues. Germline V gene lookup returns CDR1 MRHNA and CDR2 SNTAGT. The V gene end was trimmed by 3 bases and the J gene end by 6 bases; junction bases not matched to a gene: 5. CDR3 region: CASSDAGGRDTQYF. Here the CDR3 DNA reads TGTGCCAGCAGTGATGCGGGGGGAAGGGATACGCAGTATTTT.

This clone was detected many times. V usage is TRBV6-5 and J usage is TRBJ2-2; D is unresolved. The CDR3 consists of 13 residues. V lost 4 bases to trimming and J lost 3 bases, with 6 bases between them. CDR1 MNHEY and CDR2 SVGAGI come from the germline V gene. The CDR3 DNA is TGTGCCAGCAGTTTAGCATACACCGGGGAGCTGTTTTTT. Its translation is CASSLAYTGELFF.

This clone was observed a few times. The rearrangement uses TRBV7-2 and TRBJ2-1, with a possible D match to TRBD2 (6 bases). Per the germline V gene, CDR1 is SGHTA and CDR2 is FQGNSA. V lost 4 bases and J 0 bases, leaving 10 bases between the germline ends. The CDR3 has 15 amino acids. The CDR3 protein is CASSWTIGSYNEQFF. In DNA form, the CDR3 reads TGTGCCAGCAGCTGGACTATTGGCTCCTACAATGAGCAGTTCTTC.

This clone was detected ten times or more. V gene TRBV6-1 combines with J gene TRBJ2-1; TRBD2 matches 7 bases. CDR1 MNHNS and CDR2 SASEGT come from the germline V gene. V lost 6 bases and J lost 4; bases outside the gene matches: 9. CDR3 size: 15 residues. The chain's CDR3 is CASREGLKEYNEQFF. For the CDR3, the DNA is TGTGCCAGCAGAGAGGGACTAAAGGAGTACAATGAGCAGTTCTTC.

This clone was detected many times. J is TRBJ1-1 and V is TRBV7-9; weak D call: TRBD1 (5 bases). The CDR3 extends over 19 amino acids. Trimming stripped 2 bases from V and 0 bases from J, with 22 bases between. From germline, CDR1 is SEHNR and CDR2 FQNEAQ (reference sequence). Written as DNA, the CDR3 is TGTGCCAGCAGCTTATCAATCGGGCGACAGCCCACAATGAACACTGAAGCTTTCTTT. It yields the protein CASSLSIGRQPTMNTEAFF. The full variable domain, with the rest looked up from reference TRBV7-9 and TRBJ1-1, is DTGVSQNPRHKITKRGQNVTFRCDPISEHNRLYWYRQTLGQGPEFLTYFQNEAQLEKSRLLSDRFSAERPKGSFSTLEIQRTEQGDSAMYLCASSLSIGRQPTMNTEAFFGQGTRLTVV.

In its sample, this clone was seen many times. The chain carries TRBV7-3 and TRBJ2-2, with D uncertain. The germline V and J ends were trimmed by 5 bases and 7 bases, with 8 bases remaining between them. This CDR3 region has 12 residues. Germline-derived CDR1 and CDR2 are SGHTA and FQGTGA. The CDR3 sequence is CASSPIGGELFF. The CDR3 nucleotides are TGTGCCAGCAGCCCGATCGGCGGGGAGCTGTTTTTT.

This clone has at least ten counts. The CDR3 nucleotides are TGTGCCAGCTCAAAGGACAGGGTAAATCCCCAGCATTTT. Protein sequence: CASSKDRVNPQHF. The chain uses TRBV18 and TRBJ1-5, with TRBD1 identical over 8 bases. This CDR3 has 13 residues. Germline CDR1 is KGHSH and CDR2 is LQKENI. The ends lost 5 bases at V and 10 bases at J; junction bases unmatched: 7.

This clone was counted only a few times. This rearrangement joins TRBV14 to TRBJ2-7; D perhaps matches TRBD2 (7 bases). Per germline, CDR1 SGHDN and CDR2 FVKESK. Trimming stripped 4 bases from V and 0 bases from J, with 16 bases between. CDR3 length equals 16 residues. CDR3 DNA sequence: TGTGCCAGCAGCCGCTTGGGGGGGGGCCTCTCCTACGAGCAGTACGTC. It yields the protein CASSRLGGGLSYEQYV.

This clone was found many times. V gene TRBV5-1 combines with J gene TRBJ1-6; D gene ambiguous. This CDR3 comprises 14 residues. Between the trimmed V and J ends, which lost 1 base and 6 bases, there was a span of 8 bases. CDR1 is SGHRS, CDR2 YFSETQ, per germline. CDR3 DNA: TGCGCCAGCAGCTTGTCCCAGGTTAATTCACCCCTCCACTTT. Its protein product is CASSLSQVNSPLHF.

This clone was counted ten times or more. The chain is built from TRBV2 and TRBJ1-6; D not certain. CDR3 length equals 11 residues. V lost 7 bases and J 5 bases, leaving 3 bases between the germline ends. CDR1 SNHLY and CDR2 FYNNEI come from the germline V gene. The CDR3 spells CASNNNSPLHF. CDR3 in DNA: TGTGCCAGCAATAATAATTCACCCCTCCACTTT.

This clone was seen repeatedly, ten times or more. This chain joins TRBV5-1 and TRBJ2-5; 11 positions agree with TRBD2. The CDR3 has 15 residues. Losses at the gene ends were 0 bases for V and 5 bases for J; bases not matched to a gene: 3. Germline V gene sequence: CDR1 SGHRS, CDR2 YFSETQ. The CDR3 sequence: CASSLGTSGQETQYF. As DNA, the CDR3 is TGCGCCAGCAGCTTGGGGACTAGCGGGCAGGAGACCCAGTACTTC.

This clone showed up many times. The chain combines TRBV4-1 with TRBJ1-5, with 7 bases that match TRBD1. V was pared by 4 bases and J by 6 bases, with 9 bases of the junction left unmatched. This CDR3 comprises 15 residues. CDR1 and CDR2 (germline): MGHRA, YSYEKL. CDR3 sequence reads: CASSLQTGNGQPQHF. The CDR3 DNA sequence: TGCGCCAGCAGCCTACAGACAGGGAACGGTCAGCCCCAGCATTTT.